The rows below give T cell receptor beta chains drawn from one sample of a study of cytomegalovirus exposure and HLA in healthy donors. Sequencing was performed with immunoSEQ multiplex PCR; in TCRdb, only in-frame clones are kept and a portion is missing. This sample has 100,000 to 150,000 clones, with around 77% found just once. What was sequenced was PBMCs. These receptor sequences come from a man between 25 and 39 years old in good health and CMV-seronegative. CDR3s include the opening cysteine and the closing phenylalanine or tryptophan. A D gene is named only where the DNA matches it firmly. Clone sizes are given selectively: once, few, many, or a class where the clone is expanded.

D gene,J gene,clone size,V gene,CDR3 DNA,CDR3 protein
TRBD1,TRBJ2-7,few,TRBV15,TGTGCCACCAGCAGAGATTTGAGGACAGGGCGCCTCGAGCAGTACTTC,CATSRDLRTGRLEQYF
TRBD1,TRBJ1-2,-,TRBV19,TGTGCCAGTAGTTCAATAACCGGGACAGACTATGGCTACACCTTC,CASSSITGTDYGYTF
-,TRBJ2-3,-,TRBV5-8,TGTGCCAGCAGCTCGGCGGTGACCGTGCCAGATACGCAGTATTTT,CASSSAVTVPDTQYF
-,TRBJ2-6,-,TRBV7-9,TGTGCCAGCAGCACCCGAGGTACCTCTGGGGCCAACGTCCTGACTTTC,CASSTRGTSGANVLTF
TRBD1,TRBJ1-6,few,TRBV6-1,TGTGCCAGCAGTGAGGCCAGGGGGAATTCACCCCTCCACTTT,CASSEARGNSPLHF
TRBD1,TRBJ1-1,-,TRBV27,TGTGCCAGCAGTTCAGCGGACAGGGTCACTGAAGCTTTCTTT,CASSSADRVTEAFF
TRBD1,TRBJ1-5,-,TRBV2,TGTGCCAGCAGCTACAGGGGATATAGCAATCAGCCCCAGCATTTT,CASSYRGYSNQPQHF
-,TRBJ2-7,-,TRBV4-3,TGCGCCAGCAGCCGAGATCGCGGGACTGGCGAGCAGTACTTC,CASSRDRGTGEQYF
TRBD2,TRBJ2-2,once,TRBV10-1,TGCGCCAGCAGTCCGGGACTAGCGGGGGGCCCTTCAGGCACCGGGGAGCTGTTTTTT,CASSPGLAGGPSGTGELFF
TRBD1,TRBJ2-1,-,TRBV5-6,TGTGCCAGCAGCCCACGGACAGGCTGGAATGAGCAGTTCTTC,CASSPRTGWNEQFF
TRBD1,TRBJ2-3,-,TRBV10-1,TGCGCCAGCAGTCAGGGGGTTTTTAGCACAGATACGCAGTATTTT,CASSQGVFSTDTQYF
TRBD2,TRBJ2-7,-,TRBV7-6,TGTGCCAGCAGTACCCGCGGGGGTTTCGACGAGCAGTACTTC,CASSTRGGFDEQYF
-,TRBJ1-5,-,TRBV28,TGTGCCAGCAGTATCGCCGGGAGGGGGGAGGGTCAGCCCCAGCATTTT,CASSIAGRGEGQPQHF
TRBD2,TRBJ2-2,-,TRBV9,TGTGCCAGCAGCGTTCGCGCCGGGACTAGCCTTGGCAACGCCGGGGAGCTGTTTTTT,CASSVRAGTSLGNAGELFF
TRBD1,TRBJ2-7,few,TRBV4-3,TGCGCCAGCAGCCACCGGACAGGGAGCTCCTACGAGCAGTACTTC,CASSHRTGSSYEQYF
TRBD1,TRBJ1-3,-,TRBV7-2,TGTGCCAGCAGGGGGACAGGGGGAAACACCATATATTTT,CASRGTGGNTIYF
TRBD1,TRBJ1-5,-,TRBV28,TGTGCCAGCAGTTTAGGGACAGTGTCCGGGCCCCAGCATTTT,CASSLGTVSGPQHF
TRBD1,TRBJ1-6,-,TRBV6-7,TGTGCCAGCAGTCGCATGGACAGGAACTCCTATAATTCACCCCTCCACTTT,CASSRMDRNSYNSPLHF
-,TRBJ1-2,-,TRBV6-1,TGTGCCAGCAGTGACCATAGGGGGAAACAGACGGACTATGGCTACACCTTC,CASSDHRGKQTDYGYTF
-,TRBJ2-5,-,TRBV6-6,TGTGCCAGCAGTTATGGGGGGCAAGAGACCCAGTACTTC,CASSYGGQETQYF
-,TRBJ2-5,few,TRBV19,TGTGCCAGTAGTATAGGCGGAATGGAAGAGACCCAGTACTTC,CASSIGGMEETQYF
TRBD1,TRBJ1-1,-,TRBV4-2,TGTGCCAGCAGCCAACTATTGGGACAGGGAGACACTGAAGCTTTCTTT,CASSQLLGQGDTEAFF
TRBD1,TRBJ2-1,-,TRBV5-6,TGTGCCAGCAGCTTAGGGACAGGGGTCAATGAGCAGTTCTTC,CASSLGTGVNEQFF
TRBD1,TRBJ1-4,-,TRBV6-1,TGTGCCAGCAGATTTAGGGGACAGGGGGTTGAAAAACTGTTTTTT,CASRFRGQGVEKLFF
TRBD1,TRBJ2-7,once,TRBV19,TGTGCCAGTAGTATAGATGGGACAGGGGAAACCGAGCAGTACTTC,CASSIDGTGETEQYF
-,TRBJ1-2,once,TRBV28,TGTGCCAGCAGTTTAGCATGGGGGGGGGATGGCTACACCTTC,CASSLAWGGDGYTF
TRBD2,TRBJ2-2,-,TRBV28,TGTGCCAGCAGTCGCGGACTAGCGGGAGGAAGGGTAGAGGACACCGGGGAGCTGTTTTTT,CASSRGLAGGRVEDTGELFF
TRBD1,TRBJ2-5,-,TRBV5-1,TGCGCCAGCAGCTACGGGACAGGGACGACCGAAGAGACCCAGTACTTC,CASSYGTGTTEETQYF
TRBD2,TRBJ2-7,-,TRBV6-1,TGTGCCAGCAGTGTACTAGCGGGAGGGATGTACGAGCAGTACTTC,CASSVLAGGMYEQYF
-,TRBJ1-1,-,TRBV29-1,TGCAGCGTGGGGCGGAGGGACGCTTTCACTGAAGCTTTCTTT,CSVGRRDAFTEAFF
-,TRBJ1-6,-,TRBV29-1,TGCAGCGACGCCTGGTTGGCCCTCTCCAGTTCACCCCTCCACTTT,CSDAWLALSSSPLHF
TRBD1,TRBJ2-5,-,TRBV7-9,TGTGCCAGCAGCGAGACAGGGGGCTACCAAGAGACCCAGTACTTC,CASSETGGYQETQYF
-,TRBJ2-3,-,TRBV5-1,TGCGCCAGCAGCTTGGGAGGGACTAGCACAGATACGCAGTATTTT,CASSLGGTSTDTQYF
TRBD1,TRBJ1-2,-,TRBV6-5,TGTGCCAGCCGTCTAGGGACAGTCGCTAACTATGGCTACACCTTC,CASRLGTVANYGYTF
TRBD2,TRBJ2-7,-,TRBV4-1,TGCGCCAGCAGCTCCCCGGGGGGTCTCTACGAGCAGTACTTC,CASSSPGGLYEQYF
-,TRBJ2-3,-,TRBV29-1,TGCAGCGTTGAAAAAGGTCGGAGTACAGATACGCAGTATTTT,CSVEKGRSTDTQYF
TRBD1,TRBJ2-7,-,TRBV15,TGTGCCACCAGAGATTCGGGCAGGGGGCGTTACGAGCAGTACTTC,CATRDSGRGRYEQYF
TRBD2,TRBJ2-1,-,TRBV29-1,TGCAGCGTTAAAGCTAGCGGGAGAGAAGAGCAGTTCTTC,CSVKASGREEQFF
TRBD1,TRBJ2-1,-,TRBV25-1,TGTGCCATTTCGATACCGGGACAGACTTACAATGAGCAGTTCTTC,CAISIPGQTYNEQFF
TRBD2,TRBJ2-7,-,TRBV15,TGTGCCACCAGCCCCCATAGCGGGAGGGCCATTGAGCAGTACTTC,CATSPHSGRAIEQYF
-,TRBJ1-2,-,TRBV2,TGTGCCAGCAGTGAAGCGCCAGGGCAGGGCTATGGCTACACCTTC,CASSEAPGQGYGYTF